This TCR beta chain was recovered during a study of Graves' ophthalmopathy and Graves' hyperthyroidism. The TCR beta CDR3 regions underwent amplification from RNA transcripts. In the first round, RT-PCR was carried out with HTBI primers, and a multiplex PCR formed the second round. TCRdb reanalysed the multiplex PCR reads using MiXCR and keeps one entry per CDR3 protein. The table has around 40,000 distinct CDR3 sequences, 52% seen once. This clonotype was detected a few times. V dropped 4 bases and J dropped 1; count of bases not matched to a gene: 7. The length of the CDR3 is 16 residues. CDR1 is MGHDK, CDR2 SYGVNS, per germline.

Sequenced: peripheral blood. The sequence came from an adult man with Graves' ophthalmopathy. The chain uses TRBV25-1 and TRBJ1-5, with TRBD1 matching 7 bases. Written as DNA, the CDR3 is TGTGCCAGCAGTGCCGCCGGGACAGTGAGCAATCAGCCCCAGCATTTT. Amino acids: CASSAAGTVSNQPQHF. The variable domain in full, with the rest retrieved from reference TRBV25-1 and TRBJ1-5, is EADIYQTPRYLVIGTGKKITLECSQTMGHDKMYWYQQDPGMELHLIHYSYGVNSTEKGDLSSESTVSRIRTEHFPLTLESARPSHTSQYLCASSAAGTVSNQPQHFGDGTRLSIL.